A selection of T cell receptor beta chains follows, all from one sample in a study of blood T cells in healthy people across ages. TCRdb re-called the 5' RACE reads with MiXCR, one entry per CDR3 protein. The profile shows some 750,000 distinct CDR3 sequences, 22% of them singletons. The sequenced sample consisted of blood. The receptors shown here come from a man between 65 and 85 years old in good health. Both conserved end residues are part of each CDR3. The order of the fields is clone size, J gene, V gene, D gene, CDR3 length, CDR3 protein, CDR3 DNA. D genes are given only for firm matches. Only part of the rows carry a size: once, few, many, or a class if the clone is expanded.

>few|TRBJ2-4|TRBV27|.|15
CASSPHGASKNIQYF
TGTGCCAGCAGCCCCCACGGGGCTTCCAAAAACATTCAGTACTTC
>many|TRBJ2-1|TRBV7-2|.|14
CASSLTRRFNEQFF
TGTGCCAGCAGCTTAACTAGGAGGTTCAATGAGCAGTTCTTC
>.|TRBJ1-3|TRBV4-1|.|16
CASSQDWTSSGNTIYF
TGCGCCAGCAGCCAAGATTGGACCTCTTCTGGAAACACCATATATTTT
>few|TRBJ2-3|TRBV7-8|.|16
CASSLRDTTSTDTPYF
TGTGCCAGCAGCCTACGGGACACCACTAGCACAGATACGCCGTATTTT
>.|TRBJ2-2|TRBV14|.|16
CASSQVNAADTRELFF
TGTGCCAGCAGCCAAGTAAACGCGGCGGACACTAGGGAGCTGTTTTTT
>.|TRBJ1-1|TRBV12-3/TRBV12-4|TRBD1|15
CASIGTGYMNTEAFF
TGTGCCAGCATTGGGACAGGGTACATGAACACTGAAGCTTTCTTT
>.|TRBJ1-1|TRBV13|TRBD1|14
CASSLVDRGTEAFF
TGTGCCAGCAGCTTAGTCGACAGGGGCACTGAAGCTTTCTTT
>many|TRBJ1-2|TRBV12-3/TRBV12-4|.|14
CASALSGVFNGYTF
TGTGCCAGCGCATTGTCGGGAGTCTTTAATGGCTACACCTTC
>.|TRBJ1-4|TRBV20-1|.|11
CSARSGEKLFF
TGCAGTGCTAGATCGGGGGAAAAACTGTTTTTT
>many|TRBJ2-3|TRBV29-1|.|13
CSVEGSPADTQYF
TGCAGCGTTGAAGGGTCGCCTGCAGATACGCAGTATTTT
>few|TRBJ1-3|TRBV27|TRBD1|14
CASSRGLDGNTIYF
TGTGCCAGCAGTAGGGGGCTTGATGGAAACACCATATATTTT
>few|TRBJ1-2|TRBV6-6|.|13
CASSLLGDYGYTF
TGTGCCAGCAGTTTATTGGGGGACTATGGCTACACCTTC
>.|TRBJ2-7|TRBV20-1|.|12
CSARDRLVEQYF
TGCAGTGCTAGAGATAGGTTGGTTGAGCAGTACTTC
>.|TRBJ2-3|TRBV5-5|TRBD2|14
CASSFFSGADTQYF
TGTGCCAGCAGCTTTTTTAGCGGGGCGGATACGCAGTATTTT
>.|TRBJ1-1|TRBV25-1|TRBD1|15
CASSGARGLDTEAFF
TGTGCCAGCAGTGGGGCCAGGGGGCTAGACACTGAAGCTTTCTTT
>few|TRBJ2-4|TRBV4-1|TRBD1|15
CASSQDGQGANIQYF
TGCGCCAGCAGCCAAGATGGACAGGGGGCAAACATTCAGTACTTC
>few|TRBJ1-1|TRBV7-8|.|12
CASSLSRTEAFF
TGTGCCAGCAGCTTAAGTAGGACTGAAGCTTTCTTT
>.|TRBJ2-6|TRBV4-3|.|18
CASSQANLRNSGANVLTF
TGCGCCAGCAGCCAAGCGAATCTCCGAAACTCTGGGGCCAACGTCCTGACTTTC
>.|TRBJ2-2|TRBV2|.|15
CASSDPGWNTGELFF
TGTGCCAGCAGTGATCCAGGGTGGAACACCGGGGAGCTGTTTTTT
>few|TRBJ2-7|TRBV6-2/TRBV6-3|.|16
CASSFLRRTAPGKQYF
TGTGCCAGCAGTTTCCTAAGAAGGACGGCTCCTGGGAAGCAGTACTTC
>.|TRBJ2-3|TRBV20-1|TRBD2|16
CSARDILADSTDTQYF
TGCAGTGCTAGAGATATACTAGCGGATTCCACAGATACGCAGTATTTT
>.|TRBJ2-1|TRBV3-1|TRBD1|15
CASSGFRDSRNEQFF
TGTGCCAGCAGCGGTTTCCGGGACAGTAGGAATGAGCAGTTCTTC
>.|TRBJ1-5|TRBV20-1|.|14
CSARDRDTNQPQHF
TGCAGTGCTAGAGACCGGGACACGAATCAGCCCCAGCATTTT
>.|TRBJ1-4|TRBV7-2|.|15
CASSRATGTNEKLFF
TGTGCCAGCAGCCGCGCGACAGGAACTAATGAAAAACTGTTTTTT
>few|TRBJ1-2|TRBV27|TRBD1|14
CASTALDRGRGYTF
TGTGCCAGCACCGCATTGGACAGGGGGCGAGGCTACACCTTC
>.|TRBJ1-3|TRBV2|.|15
CASSGPMSSGNTIYF
TGTGCCAGCAGTGGGCCTATGAGCTCTGGAAACACCATATATTTT
>.|TRBJ2-3|TRBV7-2|.|15
CASSAGQAGTYTQYF
TGTGCCAGCAGTGCGGGGCAAGCGGGCACATATACGCAGTATTTT
>many|TRBJ2-7|TRBV4-1|TRBD2|14
CASSQELAGYEQYF
TGCGCCAGCAGCCAAGAACTAGCGGGGTACGAGCAGTACTTC